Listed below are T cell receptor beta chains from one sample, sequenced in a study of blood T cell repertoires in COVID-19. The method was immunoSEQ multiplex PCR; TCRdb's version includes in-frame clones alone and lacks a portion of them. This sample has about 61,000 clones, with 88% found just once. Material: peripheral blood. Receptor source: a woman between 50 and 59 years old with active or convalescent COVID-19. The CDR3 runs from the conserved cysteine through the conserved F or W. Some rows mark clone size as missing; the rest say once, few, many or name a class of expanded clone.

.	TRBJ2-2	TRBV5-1	CASSLLQLSREGELFF
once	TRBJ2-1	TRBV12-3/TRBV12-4	CASSLMSSEQFF
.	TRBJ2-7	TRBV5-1	CASSSQLGEQYF
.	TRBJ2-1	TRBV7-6	CASSLVLATSGSGNEQFF
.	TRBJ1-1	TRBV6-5	CASSYGEGAFF
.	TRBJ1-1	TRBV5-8	CASSTRQYTEAFF
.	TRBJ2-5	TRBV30	CAWGPGHLETQYF
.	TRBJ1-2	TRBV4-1	CASSQQGDYGYTF
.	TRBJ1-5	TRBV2	CASTKDGGNQPQHF
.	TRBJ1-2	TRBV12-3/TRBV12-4	CASSGQGVYGYTF
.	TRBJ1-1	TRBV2	CASSQGFLNTEAFF
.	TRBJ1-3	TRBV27	CASSPTLVWGVGNTIYF
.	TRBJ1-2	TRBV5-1	CASSFGQDVYGYTF
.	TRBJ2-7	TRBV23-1	CASSQFRNSAGQYF
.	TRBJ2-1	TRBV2	CASTPGLPGGNEQFF
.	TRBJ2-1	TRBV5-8	CASSLGGDSSYNEQFF
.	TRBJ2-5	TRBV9	CASSRHGAGTSQETQYF
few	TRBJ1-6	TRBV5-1	CASSRSGGNSPLHF
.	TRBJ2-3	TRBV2	CASSAGGSTDTQYF
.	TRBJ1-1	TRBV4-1	CASSQGRGEAFF
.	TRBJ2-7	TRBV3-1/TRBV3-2	CASSPSPRGEQYF
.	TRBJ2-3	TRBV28	CARAGVTDTQYF
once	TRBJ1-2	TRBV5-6	CASSFDVTGEGYTF
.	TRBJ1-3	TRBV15	CATSSLIGTTGNTIYF
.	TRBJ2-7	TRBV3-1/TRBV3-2	CASSPRSSGSHYEQYF
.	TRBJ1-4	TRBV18	CASSPQGLNEKLFF
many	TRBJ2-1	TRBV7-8	CASTGPWTSGGFYNEQFF
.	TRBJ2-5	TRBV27	CASSLQFGTSGRAQETQYF
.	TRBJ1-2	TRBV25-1	CASTKSGAGLNYGYTF
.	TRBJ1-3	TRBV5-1	CASSLAGFGNTIYF
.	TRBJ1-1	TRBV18	CASSPRTGSGDTEAFF
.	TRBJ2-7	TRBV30	CAWTSEQYF
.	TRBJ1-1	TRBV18	CASSPPSETEAFF
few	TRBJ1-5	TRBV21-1	CASSKGISTSNQPQHF
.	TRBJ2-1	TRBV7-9	CASSTSGRGAYNEQFF
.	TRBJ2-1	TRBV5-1	CASSETRGDNEQFF
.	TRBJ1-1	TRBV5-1	CASSSGVGSLAAFF
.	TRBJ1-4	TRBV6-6	CASSRDSEKLFF
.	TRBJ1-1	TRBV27	CASSLVGRANTEAFF